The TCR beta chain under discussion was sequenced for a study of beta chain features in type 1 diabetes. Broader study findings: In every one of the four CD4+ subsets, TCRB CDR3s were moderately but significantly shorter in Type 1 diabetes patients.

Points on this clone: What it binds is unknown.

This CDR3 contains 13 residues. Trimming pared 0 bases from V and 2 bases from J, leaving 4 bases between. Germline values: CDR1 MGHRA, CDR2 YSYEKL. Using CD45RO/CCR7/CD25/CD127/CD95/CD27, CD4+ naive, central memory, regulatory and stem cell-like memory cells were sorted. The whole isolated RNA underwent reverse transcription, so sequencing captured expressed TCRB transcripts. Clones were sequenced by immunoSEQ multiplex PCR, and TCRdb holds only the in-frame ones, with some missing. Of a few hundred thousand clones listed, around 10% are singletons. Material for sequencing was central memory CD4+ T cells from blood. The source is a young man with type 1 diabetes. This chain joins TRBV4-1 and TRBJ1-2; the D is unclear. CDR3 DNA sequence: TGCGCCAGCAGCCAAGATCTGAACTATGGCTACACCTTC. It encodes CASSQDLNYGYTF.